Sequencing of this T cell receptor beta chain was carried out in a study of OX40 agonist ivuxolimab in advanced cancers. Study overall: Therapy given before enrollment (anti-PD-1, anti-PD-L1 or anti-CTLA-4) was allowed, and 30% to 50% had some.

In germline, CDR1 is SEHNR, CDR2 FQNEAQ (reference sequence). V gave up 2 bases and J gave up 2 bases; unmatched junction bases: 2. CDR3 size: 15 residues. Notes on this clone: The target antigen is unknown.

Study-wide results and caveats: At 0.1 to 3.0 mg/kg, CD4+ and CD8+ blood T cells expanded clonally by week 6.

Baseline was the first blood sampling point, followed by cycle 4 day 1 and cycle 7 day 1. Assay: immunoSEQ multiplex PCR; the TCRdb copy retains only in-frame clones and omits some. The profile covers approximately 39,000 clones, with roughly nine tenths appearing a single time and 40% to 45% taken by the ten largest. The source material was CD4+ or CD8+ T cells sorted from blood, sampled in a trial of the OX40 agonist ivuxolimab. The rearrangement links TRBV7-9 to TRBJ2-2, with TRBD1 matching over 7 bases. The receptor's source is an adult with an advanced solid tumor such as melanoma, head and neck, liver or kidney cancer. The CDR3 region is CASSLRTGNTGELFF. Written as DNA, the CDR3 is TGTGCCAGCAGCTTAAGGACAGGAAACACCGGGGAGCTGTTTTTT. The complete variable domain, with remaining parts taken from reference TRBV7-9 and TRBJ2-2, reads DTGVSQNPRHKITKRGQNVTFRCDPISEHNRLYWYRQTLGQGPEFLTYFQNEAQLEKSRLLSDRFSAERPKGSFSTLEIQRTEQGDSAMYLCASSLRTGNTGELFFGEGSRLTVL.